The present entry profiles one T cell receptor (beta chain) with its context. Its matching antigen is unknown. The sample comes from a study of STAT3 mutations in large granular lymphocyte leukemia. Points from the study as a whole: All newly emerging clones after therapy were STAT3 wild type. At least one immunodominant TCR beta clonotype appeared in every T-cell large granular lymphocyte leukemia patient.

Clones were read by immunoSEQ multiplex PCR, and TCRdb kept only the in-frame ones, dropping some. The sample lists tens of thousands of clones, about 74% occurring once. Germline V gene sequence: CDR1 SEHNR, CDR2 FQNEAQ (reference sequence). The CDR3 totals 13 residues. V lost 2 bases and J lost 12, with 16 bases in between. The gene calls are TRBV7-9 and TRBJ1-2, with D maybe TRBD1 (6 bases). Sequencing was done on a sample of peripheral blood mononuclear cells. This TCR came from a woman aged 45 to 65 with T-cell large granular lymphocyte leukemia. Some clones in this sample may be carry-over from other donors' samples. CDR3 amino acids: CASSLRDTPPDTF. The CDR3 nucleotides are TGTGCCAGCAGCTTAAGGGACACCCCACCGGACACCTTC.